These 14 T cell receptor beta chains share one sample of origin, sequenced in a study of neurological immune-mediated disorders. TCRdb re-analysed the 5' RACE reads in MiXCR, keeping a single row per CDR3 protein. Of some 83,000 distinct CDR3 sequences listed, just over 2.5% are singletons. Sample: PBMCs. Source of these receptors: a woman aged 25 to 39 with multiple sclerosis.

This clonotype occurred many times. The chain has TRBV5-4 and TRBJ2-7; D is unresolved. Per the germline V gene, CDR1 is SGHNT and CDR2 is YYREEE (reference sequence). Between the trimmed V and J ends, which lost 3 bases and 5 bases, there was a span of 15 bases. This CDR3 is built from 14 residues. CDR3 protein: CASSSLRTPDEQYF. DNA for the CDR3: TGTGCCAGCAGCTCCTTGCGGACCCCCGACGAGCAGTACTTC.

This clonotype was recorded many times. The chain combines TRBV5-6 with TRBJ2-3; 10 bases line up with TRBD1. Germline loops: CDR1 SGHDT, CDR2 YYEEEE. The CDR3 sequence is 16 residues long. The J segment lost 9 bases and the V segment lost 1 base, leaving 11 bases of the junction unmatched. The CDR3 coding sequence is TGTGCCAGCAGCTTGCGGTTGGACAGGGGGTTAAAAACGCAGTATTTT. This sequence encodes CASSLRLDRGLKTQYF.

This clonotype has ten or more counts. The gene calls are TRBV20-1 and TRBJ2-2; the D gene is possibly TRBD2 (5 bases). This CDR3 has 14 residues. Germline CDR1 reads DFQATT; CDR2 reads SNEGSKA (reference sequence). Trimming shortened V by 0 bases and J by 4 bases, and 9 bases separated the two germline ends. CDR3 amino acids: CSARDLSATGELFF. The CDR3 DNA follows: TGCAGTGCTAGAGATCTTAGCGCCACCGGGGAGCTGTTTTTT.

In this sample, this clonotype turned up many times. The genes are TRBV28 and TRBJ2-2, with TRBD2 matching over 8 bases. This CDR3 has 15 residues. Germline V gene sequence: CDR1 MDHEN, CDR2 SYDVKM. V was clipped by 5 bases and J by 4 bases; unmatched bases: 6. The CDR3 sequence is CASSPGLAGTGELFF. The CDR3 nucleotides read TGTGCCAGCAGTCCCGGACTAGCCGGCACCGGGGAGCTGTTTTTT. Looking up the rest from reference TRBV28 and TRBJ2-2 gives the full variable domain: DVKVTQSSRYLVKRTGEKVFLECVQDMDHENMFWYRQDPGLGLRLIYFSYDVKMKEKGDIPEGYSVSREKKERFSLILESASTNQTSMYLCASSPGLAGTGELFFGEGSRLTVL.

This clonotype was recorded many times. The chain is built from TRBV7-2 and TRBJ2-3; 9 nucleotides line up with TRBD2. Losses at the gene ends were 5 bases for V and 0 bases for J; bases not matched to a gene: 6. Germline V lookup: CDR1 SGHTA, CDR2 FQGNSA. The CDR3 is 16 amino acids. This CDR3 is CASSTRLAVSTDTQYF. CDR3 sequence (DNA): TGTGCCAGCAGCACCCGACTAGCGGTTAGCACAGATACGCAGTATTTT.

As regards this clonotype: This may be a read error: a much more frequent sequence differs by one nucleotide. As DNA, the CDR3 is TGTGCCAACAGCACAGACACCTACGGCTACACCTTC. As protein: CANSTDTYGYTF. This chain uses TRBV15 with TRBJ1-2; D is unclear. Germline CDR1 LNHNV, CDR2 YYDKDF (reference sequence). The CDR3 covers 12 residues.

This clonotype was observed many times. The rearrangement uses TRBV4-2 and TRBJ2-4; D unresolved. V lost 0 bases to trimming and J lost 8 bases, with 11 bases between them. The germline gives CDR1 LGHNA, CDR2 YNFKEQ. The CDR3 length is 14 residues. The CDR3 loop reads CASSQEGREDIQYF. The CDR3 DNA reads TGTGCCAGCAGCCAAGAGGGCCGAGAAGACATTCAGTACTTC.

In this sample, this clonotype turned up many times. The CDR3 bases are TGTGCCAGCAGTCAGCGCCTCAACTACGAGCAGTACTTC. As protein: CASSQRLNYEQYF. The chain carries TRBV27 and TRBJ2-7; D unresolved. The length of the CDR3 is 13 residues. V was cut by 5 bases and J by 3 bases, with 11 bases left in between. The germline V gene encodes CDR1 MNHEY and CDR2 SMNVEV (reference sequence).

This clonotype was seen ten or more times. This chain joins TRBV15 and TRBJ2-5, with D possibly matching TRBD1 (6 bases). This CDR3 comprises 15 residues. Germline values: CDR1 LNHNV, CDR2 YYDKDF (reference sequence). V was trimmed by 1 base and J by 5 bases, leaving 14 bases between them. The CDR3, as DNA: TGTGCCACCAGCAGAGTTTATGGGGGCGCGGAGACCCAGTACTTC. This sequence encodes CATSRVYGGAETQYF.

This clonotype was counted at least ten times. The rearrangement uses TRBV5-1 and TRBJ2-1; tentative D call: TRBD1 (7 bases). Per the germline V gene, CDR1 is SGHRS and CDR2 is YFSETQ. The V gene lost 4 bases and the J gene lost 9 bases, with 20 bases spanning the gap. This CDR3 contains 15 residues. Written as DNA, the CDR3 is TGCGCCAGCAGCCAGGGAGGTGGGACAGCGGCTGAGCAGTTCTTC. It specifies CASSQGGGTAAEQFF.

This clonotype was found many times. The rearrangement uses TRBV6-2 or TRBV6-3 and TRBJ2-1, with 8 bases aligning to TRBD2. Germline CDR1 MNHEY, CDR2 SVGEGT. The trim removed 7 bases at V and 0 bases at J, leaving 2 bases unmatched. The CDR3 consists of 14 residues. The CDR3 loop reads CASNSGSSYNEQFF. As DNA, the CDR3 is TGTGCCAGCAACAGCGGGAGCTCCTACAATGAGCAGTTCTTC.

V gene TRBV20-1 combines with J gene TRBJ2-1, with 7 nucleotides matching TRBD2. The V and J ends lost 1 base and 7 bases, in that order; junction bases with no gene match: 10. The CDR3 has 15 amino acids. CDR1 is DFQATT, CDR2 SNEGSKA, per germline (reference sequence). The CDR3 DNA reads TGCAGTGCTAGAGTAAGTGGGAGGGAATGGAATGAGCAGTTCTTC. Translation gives CSARVSGREWNEQFF.

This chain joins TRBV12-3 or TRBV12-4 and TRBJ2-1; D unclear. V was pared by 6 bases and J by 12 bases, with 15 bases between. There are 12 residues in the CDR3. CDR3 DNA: TGTGCCAGCAGCCCCAACCGACCCCCGCAGTTCTTC. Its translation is CASSPNRPPQFF.

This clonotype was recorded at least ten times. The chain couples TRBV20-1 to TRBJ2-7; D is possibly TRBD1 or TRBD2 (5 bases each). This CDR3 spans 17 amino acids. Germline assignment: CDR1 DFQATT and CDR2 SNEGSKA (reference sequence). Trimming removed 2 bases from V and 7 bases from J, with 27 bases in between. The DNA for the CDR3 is TGCAGTGCTAGAAAGTTCGGTATGGGGGAGAGAGTTTGGGAGCAGTACTTC. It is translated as CSARKFGMGERVWEQYF.